This T cell receptor beta chain was sequenced for a study of PD-L1 blockade in urothelial cancer. Spiking each PCR with synthetic TCR analog templates was performed. Method: immunoSEQ multiplex PCR; TCRdb's copy keeps in-frame clones and lacks some. The sample yields around 80,000 clones, approximately 90% seen once. Time point of the sample: peripheral blood 6 weeks after treatment start. Disease in patients was locally advanced or metastatic urothelial carcinoma. The germline gives CDR1 WNHNN, CDR2 SYGVQD (reference sequence). V lost 4 bases to trimming and J lost 5 bases, with 5 bases between them. The CDR3 covers 11 residues.

The receptor was isolated from a woman older than 75 with urothelial cancer. Source: PBMCs, taken around atezolizumab (anti-PD-L1) treatment. The chain carries TRBV10-1 and TRBJ2-5; weak D call: TRBD2 (5 bases). CDR3 protein: CASSGGETQYF. The CDR3 nucleotides read TGCGCCAGCAGTGGAGGGGAGACCCAGTACTTC.